A single T cell receptor (beta chain) is shown here with its context. This record comes from a study of technical replicates of blood from a handful of donors. Some clones are missing from TCRdb's copy, which holds only in-frame ones; the method was immunoSEQ multiplex PCR. The repertoire holds 50,000 to 70,000 clones, with around 93% as singletons. CDR3 size: 14 residues. With 4 bases clipped from V and 5 bases from J, the junction kept 7 bases outside the gene matches. CDR1 and CDR2 (germline): SGHRS, YFSETQ. The J gene is TRBJ2-7, the V gene TRBV5-1, with TRBD2 matching over 9 bases. The specimen was PBMCs. The TCR originated in a human donor in good health. Some clones in this sample may be carry-over from other donors' samples. CDR3 in amino acids: CASSPTSGANEQYF. The CDR3 region has the DNA TGCGCCAGCAGCCCGACTAGCGGTGCGAACGAGCAGTACTTC. Full variable domain (missing parts from reference TRBV5-1 and TRBJ2-7): KAGVTQTPRYLIKTRGQQVTLSCSPISGHRSVSWYQQTPGQGLQFLFEYFSETQRNKGNFPGRFSGRQFSNSRSEMNVSTLELGDSALYLCASSPTSGANEQYFGPGTRLTVT.